This TCR beta chain is from a study of T cell repertoires in cytomegalovirus infection. Study details: Indicated by public TCR beta signatures were CMV infection and matching HLA type. Overall study findings and caveats: Carriers of CMV and the relevant HLA type were discriminated by public TCR beta frequency. Dominant in the ex vivo response were TCR beta clonotypes restricted by HLA-C and specific for CMV.

This clonotype was seen more than once but under ten times. Its antigen remains unidentified. TCRdb passed the reads through MiXCR, listing each CDR3 protein once. The sample yields a few hundred thousand distinct CDR3 sequences, more than 9% seen once. The source material was PBMCs. This sequence was found in a human donor in good health (CMV status not recorded). Some clones in this sample may be carry-over from other donors' samples.

The CDR3 DNA reads TGTGCCACCAGCGCCCAGAGCGCCAAGAACACTGAAGCTTTCTTT. Amino acid sequence: CATSAQSAKNTEAFF. The rearrangement joins TRBV15 to TRBJ1-1; D is unresolved. In germline, CDR1 is LNHNV, CDR2 YYDKDF (reference sequence). Trimming cost V 5 bases and J 1 base, with 14 bases left between them. The CDR3 is 15 residues long.